These 22 T cell receptor beta chains came from one sample sequenced in a study of early T cells in non-severe SARS-CoV-2 infection. TCRdb re-derived calls from the 5' RACE reads in MiXCR, one entry per CDR3 protein. In the table there are tens of thousands of distinct CDR3 sequences, 11% to 15% of which are singletons. Source material: whole blood. The receptors stem from an adult who was a healthcare worker with PCR-confirmed SARS-CoV-2 infection or an uninfected control (not recorded which).

The V gene is TRBV10-2, the J gene TRBJ2-1, with D unresolved. The V and J ends lost 0 bases and 10 bases respectively, with 4 bases between them. Looked up from germline, CDR1 is WSHSY and CDR2 is SAAADI. There are 11 residues in the CDR3. The DNA for the CDR3 is TGCGCCAGCAGTGAGTCATGGGAGCAGTTCTTC. It specifies CASSESWEQFF.

The chain uses TRBV28 and TRBJ2-3; D ambiguous. Per germline, CDR1 MDHEN and CDR2 SYDVKM. With 5 bases removed from V and 8 bases from J, the gap between germline ends came to 11 bases. The CDR3 extends over 12 amino acids. In nucleotides, the CDR3 is TGTGCCAGCAGTCAGACATTAGGTACGCAGTATTTT. Translated: CASSQTLGTQYF.

This clonotype was detected a few times. The chain joins TRBV29-1 to TRBJ2-1, with no clear D. Trimming took off 7 bases at V and 5 bases at J, with 21 bases between the two ends. Germline V gene sequence: CDR1 SQVTM, CDR2 ANQGSEA. The CDR3 has 15 amino acids. The CDR3 is CSARRQVGPNNEQFF. CDR3 DNA sequence: TGCAGCGCACGGCGGCAGGTCGGACCAAACAATGAGCAGTTCTTC.

This clonotype was seen a few times. This sequence joins TRBV5-4 and TRBJ2-3, with TRBD2 identical over 9 bases. The germline V gene has CDR1 SGHNT and CDR2 YYREEE (reference sequence). The CDR3 length is 17 residues. With 0 bases clipped from V and 6 bases from J, the junction kept 11 bases outside the gene matches. The CDR3 is CASSLVASGTSPDTQYF. The CDR3 DNA is TGTGCCAGCAGCTTGGTGGCTAGCGGGACCTCGCCGGATACGCAGTATTTT.

This clonotype was counted between two and nine times. The V and J genes are TRBV7-9 and TRBJ2-3; D is ambiguous. Germline V gene data show CDR1 as SEHNR and CDR2 as FQNEAQ (reference sequence). Trimming pared 5 bases from V and 2 bases from J, leaving 17 bases between. The CDR3 extends over 16 amino acids. CDR3 amino acids: CASSRSSPAYTDTQYF. Written as DNA, the CDR3 is TGTGCCAGCAGCCGTAGTTCCCCGGCCTACACAGATACGCAGTATTTT.

The CDR3 nucleotides are TGTGCCAGCAGCTTCCCGGGACAGGGGTTGTACGAGCAGTACTTC. It is translated as CASSFPGQGLYEQYF. The rearrangement links TRBV5-4 to TRBJ2-7, with TRBD1 identical over 10 bases. The junction had 6 bases not matched to a gene; V was cut back by 2 bases and J by 4 bases. CDR3 length: 15 residues. The germline CDR1 and CDR2 sequences are SGHNT and YYREEE (reference sequence).

V usage is TRBV19 and J usage is TRBJ2-1; 13 positions match TRBD2. This CDR3 has 16 amino acids. V shed 5 bases, J shed 8 bases, and the junction held 9 bases outside the gene matches. Germline CDR1 LNHDA, CDR2 SQIVND (reference sequence). CDR3 DNA sequence: TGTGCCAGTAGTGACCCGGGACTAGCGGGGCGGGATGAGCAGTTCTTC. Protein: CASSDPGLAGRDEQFF.

This clonotype occurred many times. The CDR3 DNA is TGTGCCTCTGGGACTAGCGGAAACACCGGGGAGCTGTTTTTT. This codes for CASGTSGNTGELFF. This chain joins TRBV19 and TRBJ2-2; 11 bases match TRBD2. Germline loops: CDR1 LNHDA, CDR2 SQIVND (reference sequence). V trimming: 11 bases; J trimming: 2 bases; junction bases outside the gene matches: 4. There are 14 residues in the CDR3.

This clonotype was detected ten times or more. V and J are TRBV7-2 and TRBJ2-1; 8 nucleotides align to TRBD2. The CDR3 extends over 15 amino acids. The J segment lost 8 bases and the V segment lost 6 bases, leaving 12 bases of the junction unmatched. The V gene's germline CDR1 is SGHTA and CDR2 FQGNSA. The CDR3 is CASSFSGTHGDEQFF. CDR3 bases: TGTGCCAGCAGTTTTAGCGGGACTCACGGGGATGAGCAGTTCTTC.

The rearrangement uses TRBV15 and TRBJ1-5; no reliable D call. Trimming shortened V by 0 bases and J by 1 base, and 4 bases separated the two germline ends. Germline V CDR1 and CDR2: LNHNV, YYDKDF (reference sequence). CDR3 size: 14 residues. CDR3 bases: TGTGCCACCAGCAGAGAACGGAGCAATCAGCCCCAGCATTTT. Translating gives CATSRERSNQPQHF.

Details on this clonotype: A much larger clone differs by one base, so this may be a read error. V and J are TRBV7-6 and TRBJ2-7, with 10 bases identical to TRBD2. Germline V CDR1 and CDR2: SGHVS, FNYEAQ. This CDR3 is 15 amino acids long. CDR3 sequence reads: CVSSDPSGGTYEQYF. CDR3 DNA sequence: TGTGTCAGCAGCGACCCTAGCGGGGGAACCTACGAGCAGTACTTC.

The rearrangement uses TRBV19 and TRBJ1-1; maybe TRBD1 (5 bases). The germline V gene has CDR1 LNHDA and CDR2 SQIVND (reference sequence). The V and J ends lost 1 base and 4 bases respectively, with 16 bases between them. This CDR3 spans 16 amino acids. CDR3 sequence: CASSIGAGPPGTEAFF. The CDR3 bases are TGTGCCAGTAGTATAGGGGCAGGGCCACCGGGCACTGAAGCTTTCTTT.

This clonotype was observed a handful of times. V and J are TRBV7-8 and TRBJ2-5; tentatively, D is TRBD2 (6 bases). The V end lost 0 bases, the J end lost 2 bases, and 19 bases lay between the germline ends. CDR3 size: 18 residues. CDR1 SGHVS and CDR2 FQNEAQ come from the germline V gene. The CDR3 DNA sequence: TGTGCCAGCAGCTTAGCGTTGTTCGGAGGGGCCTCTCAAGAGACCCAGTACTTC. It is translated as CASSLALFGGASQETQYF.

The chain links TRBV27 to TRBJ1-4; weak D call: TRBD1 (6 bases). Trimming shortened V by 5 bases and J by 0 bases, and 10 bases separated the two germline ends. CDR1 is MNHEY, CDR2 SMNVEV, per germline (reference sequence). The CDR3 is made up of 15 amino acids. Here the CDR3 DNA reads TGTGCCAGCAGTCCCTACAGGGCAACTAATGAAAAACTGTTTTTT. Amino acid sequence: CASSPYRATNEKLFF.

This clonotype has only a few counts. This chain links TRBV14 with TRBJ2-5, with TRBD2 matching 13 bases. The CDR3 covers 15 residues. Per germline, CDR1 SGHDN and CDR2 FVKESK. V shed 4 bases, J shed 2 bases, and the junction held 1 base outside the gene matches. CDR3 sequence reads: CASSPGLAGQETQYF. Here the CDR3 DNA reads TGTGCCAGCAGCCCGGGACTAGCGGGGCAAGAGACCCAGTACTTC.

As for this clonotype: This sequence may be a read error, since a much larger clone differs from it by one base. The chain employs TRBV11-2 and TRBJ2-7; TRBD1 or TRBD2 may be the D gene (5 bases each). The CDR3 loop spans 15 amino acids. In germline, CDR1 is SGHAT, CDR2 FQNNGV. CDR3 nucleotide sequence: TGTGTCAGCAGCCTTACCGGGACCGCCTCATACGAGCAGTACTTC. Amino acids: CVSSLTGTASYEQYF.

This clonotype was observed a few times. V is TRBV12-5 and J is TRBJ1-6, with unresolved D. V lost 6 bases to trimming and J lost 7 bases, with 7 bases between them. The germline V gene encodes CDR1 LGHNT and CDR2 FRNRAP. CDR3 length equals 12 residues. The CDR3, as DNA: TGTGCTAGTGGCTTTGAGAATTCACCCCTCCACTTT. Its protein is CASGFENSPLHF.

This clonotype was found many times. The chain carries TRBV19 and TRBJ1-5; D gene unclear. Germline CDR1 and CDR2: LNHDA and SQIVND (reference sequence). This CDR3 contains 15 residues. Deletions cut 1 base from V and 2 bases from J, with 9 bases between. The CDR3 DNA reads TGTGCCAGTAGTATAGGCTGGCCAGGCAATCAGCCCCAGCATTTT. Translation gives CASSIGWPGNQPQHF.

This clonotype was observed a few times. The genes are TRBV29-1 and TRBJ1-1; 9 positions match TRBD1. Per germline, CDR1 SQVTM and CDR2 ANQGSEA. With 6 bases clipped from V and 5 bases from J, the junction kept 4 bases outside the gene matches. The CDR3 contains 12 residues. Here the CDR3 DNA reads TGCAGCGTGAGACAGGGGGAAACTGAAGCTTTCTTT. Translation gives CSVRQGETEAFF.

This clonotype has at least ten counts. The gene calls are TRBV3-1 and TRBJ2-7; D remains unclear. The V and J ends lost 1 base and 3 bases respectively, with 7 bases between them. Germline V gene data show CDR1 as LGHDT and CDR2 as YNNKEL (reference sequence). CDR3 length: 13 residues. CDR3 bases: TGTGCCAGCAGCCAAGGTTCCTTCTACGAGCAGTACTTC. Translating gives CASSQGSFYEQYF.

This clonotype was counted many times. The chain employs TRBV29-1 and TRBJ2-6; D not certain. The CDR3 has 16 residues. The ends were cut back, 1 base at V and 0 bases at J, with 10 bases in the middle. In germline, CDR1 is SQVTM, CDR2 ANQGSEA. The CDR3 DNA is TGCAGCGTTGAAGTTAGGACCGCCTCTGGGGCCAACGTCCTGACTTTC. Protein: CSVEVRTASGANVLTF.

This clonotype was found a few times. Relative to the germline gene, one junction end is altered; a read error may explain this. V is TRBV7-7 and J is TRBJ2-3, with D hard to call. From germline, CDR1 is SSHAT and CDR2 FNYEAQ (reference sequence). The CDR3 contains 15 residues. The CDR3 DNA reads as TGTGCTAGCAGCCCCGGCAGCCCAAGCACAGATACGCAGTATTTT. Its translation is CASSPGSPSTDTQYF.